This T cell receptor (beta chain) was found in a study of shared clonotypes between healthy human individuals. About the study: Two women and a few men aged 18 to 49 served as donors.

TCRdb's table, derived via immunoSEQ multiplex PCR, lists solely in-frame clones and lacks some. The sample yields about 1.1 million clones, about 80% seen once. The CDR3 extends over 14 amino acids. The germline V gene has CDR1 MNHEY and CDR2 SVGAGI. V was clipped by 8 bases and J by 7 bases, with 21 bases between them. The rearrangement links TRBV6-5 to TRBJ2-7; D is possibly TRBD2 (6 bases). What was sequenced was memory CD4+ T cells from PBMCs. Noted subset: CD45RA-negative fraction. The TCR sequence derives from a man aged 18 to 35 in good health. Some clones in this sample may be carry-over from other donors' samples. The CDR3 sequence: CASARQRVNQEQYF. CDR3 DNA: TGTGCCAGCGCCCGGCAGCGGGTGAACCAGGAGCAGTACTTC.